Following are 3 T cell receptor beta chains from one sample sequenced in a study of CD8+CD57+ T cells in acquired aplastic anemia. Researchers used genomic DNA as the template to profile TCR beta VDJ and CDR3. A single record per CDR3 protein comes from TCRdb applying MiXCR to the reads. The data contain roughly 61,000 distinct CDR3 sequences, less than 65% of them singletons. The source material was sorted CD4+, CD8+, or CD8+CD57+ T cells (not recorded which) from PBMCs. The receptors were gathered from a human donor in good health, serving as a control.

This clonotype was recorded at least ten times. J is TRBJ1-1 and V is TRBV12-3 or TRBV12-4, with D unresolved. This CDR3 is built from 13 residues. Between the trimmed V and J ends, which lost 4 bases and 4 bases, there was a span of 10 bases. The CDR3: CASSSPDTTEAFF. DNA for the CDR3: TGTGCCAGCAGTTCTCCAGACACCACTGAAGCTTTCTTT.

Of note for this clonotype: A junction boundary mismatches the germline segment, possibly from a read error. This rearrangement joins TRBV29-1 to TRBJ2-1; perhaps D is TRBD1 or TRBD2 (5 bases each). Germline V CDR1 and CDR2: SQVTM, ANQGSEA. The CDR3 runs 14 residues. This chain's CDR3 is CSLSRGIGYNEQPF. The CDR3 DNA sequence: TGCAGCCTTTCTCGGGGCATTGGGTACAATGAGCAGCCCTTC.

CDR3 sequence (DNA): TGTGCCAGCAGAGGAGACAGGTCGTGGAGTCAGCCCCAGCATTTT. Translating gives CASRGDRSWSQPQHF. The chain recombines TRBV2 with TRBJ1-5; TRBD1 is a possible D gene (6 bases). Germline V gene data show CDR1 as SNHLY and CDR2 as FYNNEI. V lost 6 bases to trimming and J lost 6 bases, with 18 bases between them. CDR3 length equals 15 residues.